The present T cell receptor (beta chain) was sequenced within a study of T cell clonotyping in hematopoietic cell transplantation. The assay was immunoSEQ multiplex PCR, and TCRdb's table has in-frame clones only and misses some. The sample has 5,000 or so clones; 70% to 80% are singletons. The CDR3 sequence is 15 residues long. V was pared by 10 bases and J by 7 bases, with 12 bases of the junction left unmatched. Germline values: CDR1 MRHNA, CDR2 SNTAGT. The source was peripheral blood mononuclear cells, collected 30 days after allogeneic stem cell transplant. The rearrangement joins TRBV6-4 to TRBJ1-5, with TRBD1 matching 11 bases. The receptor's source is a male patient aged 55 to 69 who had an allogeneic stem cell transplant from an unrelated donor, so the T cells may come from the graft donor. Some clones in this sample may be carry-over from other donors' samples. The CDR3 region has the DNA TGTGCCACCACAGCACCGGGACAGGGGGACCAGCCCCAGCATTTT. Residues: CATTAPGQGDQPQHF.